Below are 21 T cell receptor beta chains sequenced from a single sample in a study of T cells in localized non-small cell lung cancer. The repertoire was sequenced with immunoSEQ multiplex PCR; TCRdb's copy has only in-frame clones and lacks some. The data contain 15,000 to 25,000 clones, approximately 80% of them singletons. The sequences come from peripheral blood, collected before any cancer treatment. The receptors were sampled from a man between 40 and 70 years old with stage I lung adenocarcinoma.

The sample holds one count of this clone. V gene TRBV4-3 combines with J gene TRBJ2-7; 9 bases are a match to TRBD1. With 3 bases clipped from V and 6 bases from J, the junction kept 9 bases outside the gene matches. Germline CDR1 is LGHNA and CDR2 is YSLEER. This CDR3 contains 15 residues. CDR3 nucleotide sequence: TGCGCCAGCAGCCACTCGACAGGGGGGATTTCCGAGCAGTACTTC. Translating gives CASSHSTGGISEQYF.

The chain links TRBV5-6 to TRBJ2-2; D perhaps matches TRBD1 (5 bases). The CDR3 loop spans 14 amino acids. Germline CDR1 reads SGHDT; CDR2 reads YYEEEE. V was trimmed by 1 base and J by 6 bases, leaving 10 bases between them. The CDR3 is CASSLRGGAGELFF. The CDR3 DNA reads TGTGCCAGCAGCTTGAGGGGCGGCGCCGGGGAGCTGTTTTTT.

The J gene is TRBJ2-5, the V gene TRBV2, with 9 bases aligning to TRBD1. The CDR3 length is 15 residues. Germline CDR1 SNHLY, CDR2 FYNNEI. The V segment lost 3 bases and the J segment 5 bases; nucleotides outside the gene matches: 7. CDR3 sequence (DNA): TGTGCCAGCAGTGACGGGACAGGGAGTTACGAGACCCAGTACTTC. Translation gives CASSDGTGSYETQYF.

The J gene is TRBJ2-6, the V gene TRBV6-1; possible D gene TRBD1, 6 bases. V lost 0 bases and J 2 bases, leaving 8 bases between the germline ends. The CDR3 is 16 amino acids. The germline CDR1 and CDR2 sequences are MNHNS and SASEGT. The CDR3 region has the DNA TGTGCCAGCAGTGAAGCCCAGGGGCCTGGGGCCAACGTCCTGACTTTC. This translates into CASSEAQGPGANVLTF.

CDR3 amino acids: CASSPDRQALPSFYGYTF. In DNA form, the CDR3 reads TGTGCCAGCTCACCAGACCGACAGGCGCTACCTTCTTTTTATGGCTACACCTTC. The chain carries TRBV18 and TRBJ1-2; maybe TRBD1 (6 bases). This CDR3 is built from 18 residues. With 2 bases removed from V and 5 bases from J, the gap between germline ends came to 24 bases. CDR1 and CDR2 (germline): KGHSH, LQKENI.

This clone was recorded a few times. The V and J genes are TRBV28 and TRBJ1-3; perhaps TRBD1 as D (5 bases). The CDR3 is 15 amino acids. V lost 3 bases to trimming and J lost 2 bases, with 11 bases between them. Germline CDR1 reads MDHEN; CDR2 reads SYDVKM. This CDR3 reads CASSFRDRPGNTIYF. The CDR3 nucleotides are TGTGCCAGCAGTTTCCGGGACCGTCCTGGAAACACCATATATTTT.

The genes are TRBV7-8 and TRBJ2-5, with D perhaps TRBD1 or TRBD2 (5 bases each). This CDR3 has 17 amino acids. V was trimmed by 2 bases and J by 2 bases, leaving 18 bases between them. Germline values: CDR1 SGHVS, CDR2 FQNEAQ. For the CDR3, the DNA is TGTGCCAGCAGCTTATCGTGGTTAAGTTGGGGGCAAGAGACCCAGTACTTC. This sequence encodes CASSLSWLSWGQETQYF.

The gene calls are TRBV14 and TRBJ2-3; 11 nucleotides agree with TRBD2. CDR1 SGHDN and CDR2 FVKESK come from the germline V gene. This CDR3 region has 13 residues. V trimming: 4 bases; J trimming: 8 bases; junction bases outside the gene matches: 2. The CDR3 region has the DNA TGTGCCAGCAGCCTAGCGGGAGGGCGTACGCAGTATTTT. Amino acids: CASSLAGGRTQYF. The full variable domain, rest sourced from reference TRBV14 and TRBJ2-3, is EAGVTQFPSHSVIEKGQTVTLRCDPISGHDNLYWYRRVMGKEIKFLLHFVKESKQDESGMPNNRFLAERTGGTYSTLKVQPAELEDSGVYFCASSLAGGRTQYFGPGTRLTVL.

V is TRBV11-3 and J is TRBJ2-3; 8 bases line up with TRBD2. The germline V gene has CDR1 SGHNT and CDR2 YENEEA. V was clipped by 2 bases and J by 6 bases; unmatched bases: 7. CDR3 length: 15 amino acids. The CDR3 sequence is CASSLRGGSSDTQYF. The CDR3 DNA is TGTGCCAGCAGCTTACGCGGGGGGTCCTCGGATACGCAGTATTTT.

The chain recombines TRBV5-8 with TRBJ1-2; D unclear. Per germline, CDR1 SGHTS and CDR2 YDEGEE. This CDR3 spans 14 amino acids. V was trimmed by 1 base and J by 3 bases, leaving 10 bases between them. CDR3 DNA: TGTGCCAGCAGCTTGAGGGCGGTAGACTATGGCTACACCTTC. This codes for CASSLRAVDYGYTF.

The chain is built from TRBV5-1 and TRBJ1-5; 7 bases are a match to TRBD1. The V and J ends lost 4 bases and 8 bases, in that order; junction bases with no gene match: 9. The CDR3 sequence is 14 residues long. Germline assignment: CDR1 SGHRS and CDR2 YFSETQ. This CDR3 reads CASSLAGGSEPQHF. CDR3 in DNA: TGCGCCAGCAGCCTGGCAGGGGGGAGCGAGCCCCAGCATTTT.

The rearrangement links TRBV6-1 to TRBJ2-2; no firm D call. V lost 6 bases and J 3 bases, leaving 5 bases between the germline ends. Germline V lookup: CDR1 MNHNS, CDR2 SASEGT. The CDR3 contains 12 residues. CDR3 amino acids: CASRPYTGELFF. The DNA of the CDR3 is TGTGCCAGCAGACCTTACACCGGGGAGCTGTTTTTT.

The V call is TRBV29-1, the J call TRBJ2-1, with 8 nucleotides matching TRBD1. The germline V gene has CDR1 SQVTM and CDR2 ANQGSEA. The CDR3 loop spans 15 amino acids. V lost 5 bases, J lost 7 bases, and 13 bases stayed unmatched. In DNA form, the CDR3 reads TGCAGCGTTTACCTCTGGGGCACAGGGGGGAATGAGCAGTTCTTC. Protein: CSVYLWGTGGNEQFF.

V and J are TRBV7-6 and TRBJ2-7; 8 bases line up with TRBD2. CDR1 is SGHVS, CDR2 FNYEAQ, per germline. The CDR3 loop spans 19 amino acids. V gave up 5 bases and J gave up 2 bases; unmatched junction bases: 20. Written as DNA, the CDR3 is TGTGCCAGCAGCCATGGCCAGCCTAGCGGGCACTTCCAGACCTACGAGCAGTACTTC. Its translation: CASSHGQPSGHFQTYEQYF.

The rearrangement uses TRBV2 and TRBJ1-5, with a weak D call TRBD1 (6 bases). V lost 5 bases and J 1 base, leaving 12 bases between the germline ends. Germline V gene sequence: CDR1 SNHLY, CDR2 FYNNEI. The CDR3 contains 15 residues. Here the CDR3 DNA reads TGTGCCAGCAGTACAGGGAGTACGAGCAATCAGCCCCAGCATTTT. Its translation is CASSTGSTSNQPQHF.

The rearrangement links TRBV5-1 to TRBJ2-2; tentative D call: TRBD1 (6 bases). CDR1 and CDR2 from the germline V gene are SGHRS and YFSETQ. The germline V and J ends were trimmed by 1 base and 1 base, with 8 bases remaining between them. This CDR3 is 15 amino acids long. CDR3 coding DNA: TGCGCCAGCAGCTTGATGGGACAGAACACCGGGGAGCTGTTTTTT. Protein: CASSLMGQNTGELFF.

The chain joins TRBV6-6 to TRBJ1-4, with TRBD1 identical over 10 bases. Germline CDR1 MNHNY, CDR2 SVGAGI (reference sequence). This CDR3 contains 16 residues. Trimming cost V 0 bases and J 11 bases; bases outside gene matches: 9. CDR3 sequence (DNA): TGTGCCAGCAGTTACTCGAGTCCCGGACAGGGGGAGAAACTGTTTTTT. Its translation is CASSYSSPGQGEKLFF.

This chain connects TRBV6-5 to TRBJ1-2; D is undetermined. The CDR3 spans 12 residues. Per the germline V gene, CDR1 is MNHEY and CDR2 is SVGAGI. V dropped 6 bases and J dropped 0 bases, with 5 bases sitting between them. CDR3 bases: TGTGCCAGCAGCCGTGCTAACTATGGCTACACCTTC. Translation gives CASSRANYGYTF.

The V gene is TRBV9, the J gene TRBJ2-3; 10 nucleotides align to TRBD2. This CDR3 has 14 residues. Unmatched junction bases numbered 7, after V lost 4 bases and J lost 8 bases. Germline CDR1 SGDLS, CDR2 YYNGEE. The CDR3 DNA reads as TGTGCCAGCAGCTCTAGCGGGAGCCCACCTACGCAGTATTTT. Translation gives CASSSSGSPPTQYF.

The rearrangement joins TRBV7-2 to TRBJ2-6, with 8 bases that match TRBD1. CDR1 and CDR2 (germline): SGHTA, FQGNSA. V lost 2 bases and J lost 3; bases outside the gene matches: 3. The CDR3 is 16 residues long. This chain's CDR3 is CASSLTDRVGANVLTF. DNA of the CDR3: TGTGCCAGCAGCTTAACGGACAGGGTTGGGGCCAACGTCCTGACTTTC.

This clone was detected a few times. The rearrangement uses TRBV29-1 and TRBJ1-2; maybe TRBD1 (5 bases). The germline gives CDR1 SQVTM, CDR2 ANQGSEA. Trimming shortened V by 2 bases and J by 2 bases, and 12 bases separated the two germline ends. The CDR3 has 14 residues. CDR3 sequence reads: CSVEILDTNYGYTF. DNA of the CDR3: TGCAGCGTTGAAATTCTGGACACCAACTATGGCTACACCTTC.